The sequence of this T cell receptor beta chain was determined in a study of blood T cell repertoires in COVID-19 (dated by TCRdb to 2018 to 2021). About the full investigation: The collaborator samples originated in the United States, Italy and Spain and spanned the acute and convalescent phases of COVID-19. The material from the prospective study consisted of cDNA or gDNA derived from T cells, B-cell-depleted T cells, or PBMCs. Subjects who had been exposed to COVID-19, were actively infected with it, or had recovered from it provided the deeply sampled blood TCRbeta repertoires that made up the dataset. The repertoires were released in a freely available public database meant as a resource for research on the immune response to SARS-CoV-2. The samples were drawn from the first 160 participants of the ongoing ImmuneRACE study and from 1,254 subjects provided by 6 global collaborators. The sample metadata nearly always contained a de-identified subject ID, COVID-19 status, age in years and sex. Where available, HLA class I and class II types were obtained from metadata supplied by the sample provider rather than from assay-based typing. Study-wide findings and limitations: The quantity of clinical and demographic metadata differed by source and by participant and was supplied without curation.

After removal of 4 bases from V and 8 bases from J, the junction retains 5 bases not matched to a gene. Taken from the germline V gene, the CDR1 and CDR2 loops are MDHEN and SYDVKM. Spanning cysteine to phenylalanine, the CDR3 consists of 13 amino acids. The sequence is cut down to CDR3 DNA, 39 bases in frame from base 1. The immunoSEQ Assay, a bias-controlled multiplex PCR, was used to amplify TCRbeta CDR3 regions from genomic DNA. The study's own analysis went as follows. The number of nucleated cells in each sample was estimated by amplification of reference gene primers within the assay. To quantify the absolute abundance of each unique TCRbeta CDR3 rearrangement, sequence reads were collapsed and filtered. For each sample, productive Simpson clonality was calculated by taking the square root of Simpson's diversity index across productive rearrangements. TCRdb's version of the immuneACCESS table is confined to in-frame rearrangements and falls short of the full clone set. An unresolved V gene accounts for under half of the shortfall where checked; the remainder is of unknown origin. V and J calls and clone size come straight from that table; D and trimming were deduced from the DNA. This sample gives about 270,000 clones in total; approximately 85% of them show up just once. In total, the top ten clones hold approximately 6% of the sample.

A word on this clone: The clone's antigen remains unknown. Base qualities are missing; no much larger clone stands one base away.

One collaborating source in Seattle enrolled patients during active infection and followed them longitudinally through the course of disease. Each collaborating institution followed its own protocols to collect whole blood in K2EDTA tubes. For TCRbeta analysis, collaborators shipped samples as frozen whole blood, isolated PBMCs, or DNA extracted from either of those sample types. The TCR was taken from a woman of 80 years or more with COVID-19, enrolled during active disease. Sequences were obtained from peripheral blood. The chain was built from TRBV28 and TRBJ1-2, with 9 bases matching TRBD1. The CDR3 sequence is CASSSQGARGYTF. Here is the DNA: TGTGCCAGCAGTTCACAGGGGGCAAGAGGCTACACCTTC.